This entry describes one T cell receptor (beta chain). As processed by the authors: From reference gene primer amplification, estimates of nucleated cell counts were derived. Assay used: immunoSEQ multiplex PCR; TCRdb lists only in-frame clones, some missing. V and J calls and clone size are as listed in that table; D and trimming were resolved from the DNA. The table shows about 270,000 clones, with approximately 86% occurring only once. The germline V gene has CDR1 LNHDA and CDR2 SQIVND (reference sequence). V was shortened by 9 bases and J by 1 base, with 12 bases between the two germline ends. This CDR3 contains 13 residues. These data come from a study of blood T cell repertoires in COVID-19. Looking at the study overall: Samples of COVID-19 (acute and convalescent) were obtained from the United States, Italy and Spain. PBMCs, B-cell-depleted T cells, or T cells provided the cDNA or gDNA that made up the material.

The V gene is TRBV19, the J gene TRBJ1-1, with D unclear. The specimen sequenced was peripheral blood. The TCR comes from a man aged 40-49 years with active or convalescent COVID-19. CDR3 region: CASTSPGNTEAFF. The CDR3 bases are TGTGCCAGCACCTCCCCGGGGAACACTGAAGCTTTCTTT.